Below are 13 T cell receptor beta chains sequenced from a single sample in a study of tumor-infiltrating lymphocytes in localized non-small cell lung cancer. Some clones are missing from TCRdb's copy, which holds only in-frame ones; the method was immunoSEQ multiplex PCR. The data contain 10,000 to 15,000 clones, 86% of them singletons. Sequencing input: lung tumor tissue. The origin of the receptors is a human donor with non-small cell lung cancer.

This clone turned up a few times. The J gene is TRBJ1-3, the V gene TRBV6-1; D may be TRBD1 (6 bases). The CDR3 is made up of 15 amino acids. In germline, CDR1 is MNHNS, CDR2 SASEGT. Trimming removed 2 bases from V and 0 bases from J, with 8 bases in between. This CDR3 is CASSEKQGSGNTIYF. Here the CDR3 DNA reads TGTGCCAGCAGTGAAAAACAGGGCTCTGGAAACACCATATATTTT.

This clone was observed a handful of times. The V gene is TRBV28, the J gene TRBJ2-2; 14 positions agree with TRBD2. Germline V gene sequence: CDR1 MDHEN, CDR2 SYDVKM. This CDR3 is 19 amino acids long. V gave up 5 bases and J gave up 3 bases; unmatched junction bases: 11. CDR3 nucleotides: TGTGCCAGCAGTCAACCGGGACTAGCGGGAGTCATGTACACCGGGGAGCTGTTTTTT. As protein: CASSQPGLAGVMYTGELFF.

The rearrangement links TRBV30 to TRBJ1-2; D uncertain. The CDR3 spans 15 residues. CDR1 and CDR2 from the germline V gene are GTSNPN and SVGIG (reference sequence). Trimming removed 0 bases at V and 2 bases at J, with 13 bases between. The CDR3 nucleotides are TGTGCCTGGAGTGTAGAGACGGTAAAAAACTATGGCTACACCTTC. This gives the protein CAWSVETVKNYGYTF.

The chain joins TRBV5-1 to TRBJ2-5; 7 bases are shared with TRBD2. V lost 0 bases, J lost 5 bases, and 10 bases stayed unmatched. CDR3 length: 16 amino acids. CDR1 SGHRS and CDR2 YFSETQ come from the germline V gene. CDR3 sequence reads: CASSLGAGDITETQYF. DNA of the CDR3: TGCGCCAGCAGCTTGGGGGCGGGAGATATCACGGAGACCCAGTACTTC.

This chain joins TRBV10-1 and TRBJ1-2, with D possibly TRBD1 on 6 matching bases. The length of the CDR3 is 13 residues. V dropped 5 bases and J dropped 2 bases, with 9 bases sitting between them. The germline gives CDR1 WNHNN, CDR2 SYGVQD (reference sequence). The CDR3 loop reads CASSTDRNYGYTF. In DNA, the CDR3 is TGCGCCAGCAGTACTGACAGGAACTATGGCTACACCTTC.

CDR3 region: CASSLGTDDSQYF. In nucleotides, the CDR3 is TGTGCCAGCAGCTTGGGGACAGACGATTCGCAGTACTTC. The chain combines TRBV5-8 with TRBJ2-7, with D maybe TRBD1 (6 bases). The CDR3 is 13 amino acids. Germline CDR1 SGHTS, CDR2 YDEGEE. V was pared by 0 bases and J by 9 bases, with 13 bases between. Complete variable domain (other parts from reference TRBV5-8 and TRBJ2-7): EAGVTQSPTHLIKTRGQQATLRCSPISGHTSVYWYQQALGLGLQFLLWYDEGEERNRGNFPPRFSGRQFPNYSSELNVNALELEDSALYLCASSLGTDDSQYFGPGTRLTVT.

The rearrangement uses TRBV6-5 and TRBJ1-2, with D unresolved. V was shortened by 10 bases and J by 7 bases, with 19 bases between the two germline ends. This CDR3 has 13 amino acids. Per the germline V gene, CDR1 is MNHEY and CDR2 is SVGAGI. The CDR3 coding sequence is TGTGCCACCCTAAACCGGGGAAGTCGTGGCTACACCTTC. Encoded protein: CATLNRGSRGYTF.

The chain uses TRBV28 and TRBJ1-2; maybe TRBD1 (6 bases). The CDR3 length is 19 residues. V gave up 7 bases and J gave up 2 bases, with 29 bases separating them. Germline V gives CDR1 MDHEN, CDR2 SYDVKM. The CDR3 spells CASTPPSGGSSPLNYGYTF. The CDR3 DNA follows: TGTGCCAGCACCCCGCCGAGCGGGGGCTCCTCGCCCCTCAACTATGGCTACACCTTC.

This chain links TRBV11-2 with TRBJ2-2; D not certain. V lost 6 bases and J 1 base, leaving 9 bases between the germline ends. The CDR3 has 14 residues. Germline assignment: CDR1 SGHAT and CDR2 FQNNGV. DNA for the CDR3: TGTGCCAGCAGTCTGTCCGAGAACACCGGGGAGCTGTTTTTT. This sequence encodes CASSLSENTGELFF.

The chain joins TRBV19 to TRBJ2-7; 8 bases fit TRBD1. This CDR3 region has 14 residues. The germline gives CDR1 LNHDA, CDR2 SQIVND (reference sequence). Germline trimming cut 4 bases from V and 2 bases from J; bases unmatched to any gene: 4. Here the CDR3 DNA reads TGTGCCAGTAGTAGACCGGGACAGGCCTACGAGCAGTACTTC. It yields the protein CASSRPGQAYEQYF.

The chain carries TRBV14 and TRBJ2-7; D possibly uses TRBD1 or TRBD2 (5 bases each). The CDR3 covers 12 residues. Germline V CDR1 and CDR2: SGHDN, FVKESK. Trimming removed 8 bases from V and 6 bases from J, with 14 bases in between. The CDR3 loop reads CASGLPGAEQYF. The CDR3 bases are TGTGCCAGCGGCCTTCCCGGGGCCGAGCAGTACTTC.

J is TRBJ1-2 and V is TRBV2; D is perhaps TRBD1 (5 bases). CDR3 size: 13 residues. Trimming removed 4 bases at V and 8 bases at J, with 14 bases between. In germline, CDR1 is SNHLY, CDR2 FYNNEI. The CDR3 loop reads CASSASREGGYTF. In DNA form, the CDR3 reads TGTGCCAGCAGTGCCTCCAGGGAGGGGGGCTACACCTTC.

The rearrangement joins TRBV30 to TRBJ2-7; D might be TRBD1 or TRBD2, each matching 7 bases. CDR3 length equals 13 residues. CDR1 and CDR2 (germline): GTSNPN, SVGIG (reference sequence). Trimming took off 4 bases at V and 7 bases at J, with 17 bases between the two ends. CDR3 DNA: TGTGCCTGGATTCAATTCAGGGGGGGGGAGCAGTACTTC. The encoded protein is CAWIQFRGGEQYF.